This entry describes one T cell receptor (beta chain). It has no known antigen specificity. Qualities for individual bases were not recorded, and no much larger clone is one base off. This sample is drawn from a study of T cell changes during pregnancy in multiple sclerosis (dated by TCRdb to between 2018 and 2021). Notes on the research overall: In women with multiple sclerosis, the researchers looked at how the T cell repertoire shifted as pregnancy progressed.

Taken from cysteine to phenylalanine, the CDR3 has 14 residues. The kept DNA is CDR3 alone, 42 bases in frame from the first base. Via the germline V gene, CDR1 is MGHRA and CDR2 YSYEKL. V lost 4 bases and J lost 6 bases, and the count of bases not matched to a germline gene is 1. To prepare the library, the immunoSEQ multiplex PCR assay was applied. The table comes from immuneACCESS by way of TCRdb, which keeps in-frame sequences with V and J called. Part of the clones is missing from these tables; in studies checked, under half for an unresolved V gene and the rest for unknown reasons. In this sample the table shows about 40,000 clones, around nine tenths of which occur a single time. The ten largest account for around 1.2% of the sample.

The chain links TRBV4-1 with TRBJ2-3; TRBD2 fits 13 bases in the junction. The clonotype was recovered from a female donor with multiple sclerosis, enrolled in a pregnancy study. Specimen: peripheral blood, collected before pregnancy. Here the CDR3 is given as CASSRGLAGDTQYF. The DNA is as follows: TGCGCCAGCAGCCGGGGACTAGCGGGGGATACGCAGTATTTT.